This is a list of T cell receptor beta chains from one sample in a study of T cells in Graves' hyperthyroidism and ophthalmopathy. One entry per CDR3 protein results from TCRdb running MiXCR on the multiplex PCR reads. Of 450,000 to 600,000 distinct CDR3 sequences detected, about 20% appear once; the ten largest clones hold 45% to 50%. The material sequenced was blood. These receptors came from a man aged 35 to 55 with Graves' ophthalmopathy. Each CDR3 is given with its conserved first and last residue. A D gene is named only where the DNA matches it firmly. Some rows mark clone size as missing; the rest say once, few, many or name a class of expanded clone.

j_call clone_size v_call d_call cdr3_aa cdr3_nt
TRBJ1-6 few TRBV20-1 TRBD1 CSAPTDRDNSPLHF TGCAGTGCTCCCACTGACAGGGACAATTCACCCCTCCACTTT
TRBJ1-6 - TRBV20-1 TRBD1 CSARAQGGSSYNSPLHF TGCAGTGCTAGAGCGCAGGGGGGAAGCTCCTATAATTCACCCCTCCACTTT
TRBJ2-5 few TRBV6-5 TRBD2 CASSYSFGLEQETQYF TGTGCCAGCAGCTACTCCTTCGGACTAGAACAAGAGACCCAGTACTTC
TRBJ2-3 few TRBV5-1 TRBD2 CASSSGLAGGTRKTDTQYF TGCGCCAGCAGCTCGGGACTAGCGGGGGGCACGAGGAAAACAGATACGCAGTATTTT
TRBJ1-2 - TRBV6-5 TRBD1 CASSYHRGGGLDGYTF TGTGCCAGCAGTTACCACAGAGGGGGCGGCCTTGATGGCTACACCTTC
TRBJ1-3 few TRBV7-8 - CASSFEGGSGNTIYF TGTGCCAGCAGCTTCGAGGGGGGCTCTGGAAACACCATATATTTT
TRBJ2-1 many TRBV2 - CASRAPGLGDNEQFF TGTGCCAGCAGGGCTCCGGGACTGGGGGACAATGAGCAGTTCTTC
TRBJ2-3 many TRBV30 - CAWRRGARDTQYF TGTGCCTGGAGACGGGGGGCCCGGGATACGCAGTATTTT
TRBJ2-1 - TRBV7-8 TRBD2 CASSLAIFHKGTKKQQFF TGTGCCAGCAGCTTAGCGATATTCCACAAAGGGACTAAAAAGCAGCAGTTCTTC
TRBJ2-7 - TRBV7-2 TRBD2 CASSADGSGRNEQYF TGTGCCAGCAGCGCAGACGGTAGCGGGAGAAACGAGCAGTACTTC
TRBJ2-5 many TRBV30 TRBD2 CAWSPGLAGTRYQETQYF TGTGCCTGGAGTCCGGGGCTAGCGGGAACAAGGTACCAAGAGACCCAGTACTTC
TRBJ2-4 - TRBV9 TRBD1 CASSKTGGPKNIQYF TGTGCCAGCAGCAAAACAGGGGGACCCAAAAACATTCAGTACTTC
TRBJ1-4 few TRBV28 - CASSPGTLVEKLFF TGTGCCAGCAGTCCCGGGACCCTTGTTGAAAAACTGTTTTTT
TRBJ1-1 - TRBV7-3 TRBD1 CASSPQQGSTEAFF TGTGCCAGCAGCCCACAACAGGGGTCCACTGAAGCTTTCTTT
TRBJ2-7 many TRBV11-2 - CASSLAGHPYEQYF TGTGCCAGCAGCTTAGCGGGGCATCCCTACGAGCAGTACTTC
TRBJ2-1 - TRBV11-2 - CASSSTGTPYRQFF TGTGCCAGCAGCTCGACCGGGACTCCCTATAGGCAGTTCTTC
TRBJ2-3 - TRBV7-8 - CASSVNGKTQYF TGTGCCAGCAGCGTAAACGGGAAGACGCAGTATTTT
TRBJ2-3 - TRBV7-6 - CASSSGRGDTQYF TGTGCCAGCAGCTCTGGACGCGGAGATACGCAGTATTTT
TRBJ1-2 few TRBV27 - CASSSRDTYYGYTF TGTGCCAGCAGTAGCCGGGACACGTACTATGGCTACACCTTC
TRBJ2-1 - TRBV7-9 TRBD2 CAGVPSGRPHNEQFF TGTGCCGGAGTTCCTAGCGGGAGGCCCCACAATGAGCAGTTCTTC
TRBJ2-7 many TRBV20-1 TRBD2 CSARTSGRTYEQYF TGCAGTGCAAGGACTAGCGGGAGGACCTACGAGCAGTACTTC
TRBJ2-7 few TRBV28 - CASLRTPYEQYF TGTGCCAGCCTAAGGACCCCCTACGAGCAGTACTTC
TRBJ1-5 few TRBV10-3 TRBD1 CAISAGQDDQPQHF TGTGCCATCAGCGCCGGACAGGACGATCAGCCCCAGCATTTT
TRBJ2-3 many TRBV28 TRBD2 CASSPLGTSGTDTQYF TGTGCCAGCAGTCCCCTCGGGACTAGCGGAACAGATACGCAGTATTTT
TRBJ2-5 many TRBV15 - CATSRDLGAETQYF TGTGCCACCAGCAGAGATCTGGGGGCAGAGACCCAGTACTTC
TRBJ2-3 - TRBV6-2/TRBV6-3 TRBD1 CASSYGTDLTDTQYF TGTGCCAGCAGTTACGGGACAGATCTCACAGATACGCAGTATTTT
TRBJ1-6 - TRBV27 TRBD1 CASSMDRGISPLHF TGTGCCAGCAGTATGGACAGGGGGATTTCACCCCTCCACTTT
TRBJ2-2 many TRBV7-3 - CASSPEGWGTGELFF TGTGCCAGCAGCCCCGAAGGGTGGGGGACCGGGGAGCTGTTTTTT
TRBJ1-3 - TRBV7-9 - CAGAGRSGNTIYF TGTGCCGGGGCGGGAAGGAGCGGAAACACCATATATTTT
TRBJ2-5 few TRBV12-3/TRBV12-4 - CASSRGPSVQYF TGTGCCAGCAGTCGGGGGCCCTCGGTCCAGTACTTC
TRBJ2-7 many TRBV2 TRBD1 CASSGTGGVYEQYF TGTGCCAGCAGCGGGACAGGGGGCGTCTACGAGCAGTACTTC
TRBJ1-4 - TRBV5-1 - CASSSGMVDEKLFF TGCGCCAGCAGTTCAGGGATGGTTGATGAAAAACTGTTTTTT
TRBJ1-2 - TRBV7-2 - CASSFLGGGYTF TGTGCCAGCAGCTTCCTGGGGGGAGGCTACACCTTC
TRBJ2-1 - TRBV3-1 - CASSPPPSNPYNEQFF TGTGCCAGCAGCCCCCCCCCGAGCAACCCCTACAATGAGCAGTTCTTC
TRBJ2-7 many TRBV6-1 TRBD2 CASSSASGTYEQYF TGTGCCAGCAGTTCTGCTAGCGGAACCTACGAGCAGTACTTC
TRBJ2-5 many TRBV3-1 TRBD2 CASSQTSGSLETQYF TGTGCCAGCAGCCAAACTAGCGGGAGCCTAGAGACCCAGTACTTC
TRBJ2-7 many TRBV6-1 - CASSEWSEGIILYEQYF TGTGCCAGCAGTGAATGGTCGGAGGGAATCATACTTTACGAGCAGTACTTC
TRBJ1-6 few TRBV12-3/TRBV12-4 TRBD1 CASRYRGVYGSPLHF TGTGCCAGCAGATACAGGGGGGTGTATGGTTCACCCCTCCACTTT
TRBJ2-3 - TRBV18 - CASSPEVGTDTQYF TGTGCCAGCTCACCAGAAGTAGGCACAGATACGCAGTATTTT
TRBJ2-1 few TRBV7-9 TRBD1 CASSSTGESNEQFF TGTGCCAGCAGCTCGACAGGGGAGTCCAATGAGCAGTTCTTC
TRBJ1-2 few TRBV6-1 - CASSESGQLYGYTF TGTGCCAGCAGTGAGAGCGGACAGCTCTATGGCTACACCTTC
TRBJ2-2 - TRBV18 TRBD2 CASSHREARGAGELFF TGTGCCAGCTCCCACCGGGAGGCCCGGGGGGCCGGGGAGCTGTTTTTT
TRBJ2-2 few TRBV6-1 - CASNTLLNTGELFF TGTGCCAGCAACACCCTACTCAACACCGGGGAGCTGTTTTTT
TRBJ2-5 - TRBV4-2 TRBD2 CASSQGVSGGMEETQYF TGTGCCAGCAGCCAAGGGGTCAGCGGGGGGATGGAAGAGACCCAGTACTTC
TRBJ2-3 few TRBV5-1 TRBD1 CASSLALRTGGLFIDTQYF TGCGCCAGCAGCTTGGCCCTAAGGACAGGGGGCCTGTTTATAGATACGCAGTATTTT
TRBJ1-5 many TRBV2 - CASSGPTGRQPQHF TGTGCCAGCAGTGGACCGACTGGCCGTCAGCCCCAGCATTTT